This is a list of T cell receptor beta chains from one sample in a study of shared clonotypes between healthy human individuals. Data came from immunoSEQ multiplex PCR; TCRdb stores just in-frame clones and leaves some out. The sample holds approximately 1.5 million clones, 95% to 99% seen once. The sample taken for sequencing was naive CD4+ T cells sorted from blood. These TCRs come from a man aged 30-40 years in good health. The CDR3 runs from the conserved cysteine through the conserved F or W. D genes are given only for firm matches. Clone size is not always given. Where it is, it says once, few, many or a class for expanded clones.

j_call clone_size v_call d_call cdr3_nt cdr3_aa
TRBJ2-2 - TRBV10-2 - TGCGCCAGCAGAGTGGCCACCGGGGAGCTGTTTTTT CASRVATGELFF
TRBJ2-7 - TRBV14 TRBD2 TGTGCCAGCAGCCAGCTAGCGGGAGGGCCGGTTTACGAGCAGTACTTC CASSQLAGGPVYEQYF
TRBJ2-7 - TRBV5-1 TRBD1 TGCGCCAGCAGCTTGGCCGAGGGACAGGGGGCGGGTGAGCAGTACTTC CASSLAEGQGAGEQYF
TRBJ2-2 - TRBV27 - TGTGCCAGCAGTATCCGGGACCCCCTACGTGGGGAGCTGTTTTTT CASSIRDPLRGELFF
TRBJ2-2 once TRBV9 - TGTGCCAGCAGCACGCCAGCGAACACCGGGGAGCTGTTTTTT CASSTPANTGELFF
TRBJ2-1 - TRBV7-2 TRBD2 TGTGCCAGCAGCCTAGGACTAGCGGGGACTGCGAGGGCCAATGAGCAGTTCTTC CASSLGLAGTARANEQFF
TRBJ2-2 - TRBV11-2 TRBD1 TGTGCCAGCAGCTTACGCGGACAGGGCAACACCGGGGAGCTGTTTTTT CASSLRGQGNTGELFF
TRBJ2-7 - TRBV15 - TGTGCCACCAGCCAACTCGTCGAGCAGTACTTC CATSQLVEQYF
TRBJ2-2 - TRBV18 - TGTGCCAGCTCACCGACGGTTACCGGGGAGCTGTTTTTT CASSPTVTGELFF
TRBJ2-7 - TRBV7-2 TRBD2 TGTGCCAGCAGCTTAGATGTCATTCAGGGGACTAGCGGCCTCTACGAGCAGTACTTC CASSLDVIQGTSGLYEQYF
TRBJ2-1 - TRBV5-1 - TGCGCCAGCAATCCGAGGGATCACAATGAGCAGTTCTTC CASNPRDHNEQFF
TRBJ1-2 - TRBV5-1 - TGCGCCAGCAGCTTGTTATCAGGGGATGGCTACACCTTC CASSLLSGDGYTF
TRBJ2-5 - TRBV7-2 TRBD1 TGTGCCAGCAGCCAAGTAGGACAGGGGGCCGGGGAGACCCAGTACTTC CASSQVGQGAGETQYF
TRBJ2-4 - TRBV7-3 - TGTGCCAGCAGCTTAGCCGGCGAAAACATTCAGTACTTC CASSLAGENIQYF
TRBJ2-2 - TRBV5-5 TRBD2 TGTGCCAGCAGCTTATTAGCGGGAACCACCGGGGAGCTGTTTTTT CASSLLAGTTGELFF
TRBJ2-7 - TRBV28 TRBD2 TGTGCCAGCAGTACCGGGCGGGAGGTCTACGAGCAGTACTTC CASSTGREVYEQYF
TRBJ2-1 - TRBV19 TRBD2 TGTGCCAGTAGTCGAAGGACTAGCGGAGACTCCTACAATGAGCAGTTCTTC CASSRRTSGDSYNEQFF
TRBJ2-7 once TRBV7-2 TRBD1 TGTGCCAGCAAAAGGGACAGGTGGTCCTACGAGCAGTACTTC CASKRDRWSYEQYF
TRBJ1-1 - TRBV18 - TGTGCCAGCTCACCTAAAGGTCGCACTGAAGCTTTCTTT CASSPKGRTEAFF
TRBJ2-3 - TRBV28 - TGTGCCAGCAGTCACGCCCGACAGTTAACACTCACAGATACGCAGTATTTT CASSHARQLTLTDTQYF
TRBJ2-1 - TRBV30 - TGTGCCTGGAGTGTACTCGCCAATTATAACAATGAGCAGTTCTTC CAWSVLANYNNEQFF
TRBJ2-1 - TRBV28 TRBD2 TGTGCCAGCAGCCCTACTAGCGGGAGTTTCAATGAGCAGTTCTTC CASSPTSGSFNEQFF
TRBJ2-1 - TRBV28 - TGTGCCAGCAGTTCCTCGTTTAATGAGCAGTTCTTC CASSSSFNEQFF
TRBJ2-7 - TRBV29-1 TRBD1 TGCAGCGTTGCCGGACAGGCCTACGAGCAGTACTTC CSVAGQAYEQYF
TRBJ1-5 - TRBV6-5 - TGTGCCAGCAGTTCGCAGGGACTTCATCAGCCCCAGCATTTT CASSSQGLHQPQHF
TRBJ2-7 - TRBV27 - TGTGCCAGCAGTTTATATCCGGACACCACCATCTACGAGCAGTACTTC CASSLYPDTTIYEQYF
TRBJ2-6 - TRBV18 - TGTGCCAGCTCACCTGGCAGCTCTGGGGCCAACGTCCTGACTTTC CASSPGSSGANVLTF
TRBJ2-7 - TRBV14 TRBD1 TGTGCCAGCAGCCCCAGGGGGTACTCCTACGAGCAGTACTTC CASSPRGYSYEQYF
TRBJ2-1 - TRBV2 TRBD1 TGTGCCAGCAGTGGGCCCCGGACAGGGGTGTATAAGCAGTTCTTC CASSGPRTGVYKQFF
TRBJ2-1 - TRBV5-4 - TGTGCCAGCAGCTTGGCCCTTATGGGGGATGGAGAGTACAATGAGCAGTTCTTC CASSLALMGDGEYNEQFF
TRBJ1-3 - TRBV28 - TGTGCCAGCAGTCGAGGACCTAGAGGAAACACCATATATTTT CASSRGPRGNTIYF
TRBJ1-1 - TRBV5-1 - TGCGCCAGCAGCTTGGAAGGCAGGAGGAACACTGAAGCTTTCTTT CASSLEGRRNTEAFF
TRBJ2-7 - TRBV11-3 - TGTGCCAGCAGCTTAGATAAAGGACGCCGCTACGAGCAGTACTTC CASSLDKGRRYEQYF
TRBJ2-1 - TRBV27 - TGTGCCAGCAGGCCCCCAGGGATCCGCTCCTACAATGAGCAGTTCTTC CASRPPGIRSYNEQFF
TRBJ2-1 - TRBV5-1 TRBD2 TGCGCCGGGAGGACTAGCGGGGAAGTAGATGAGCAGTTCTTC CAGRTSGEVDEQFF
TRBJ2-1 - TRBV11-3 TRBD2 TGTGCCAGCAGCTTAGGGGGGAGCGGGAGGTCCGAGCAGTTCTTC CASSLGGSGRSEQFF
TRBJ1-1 - TRBV20-1 - TGCAGTGCTAGTTTAGGAAGAGGAGCTTTCTTT CSASLGRGAFF
TRBJ2-7 - TRBV9 - TGTGCCAGCAGCCCGGAGGGGGGGAAGATCGTTTACGAGCAGTACTTC CASSPEGGKIVYEQYF
TRBJ1-3 - TRBV7-9 - TGTGCCAGCAGCTTAGCGGCAGGGGCGAGGGGAAACACCATATATTTT CASSLAAGARGNTIYF
TRBJ2-5 - TRBV29-1 TRBD2 TGCAGCGACAAAGCGGGGCCGGGAGAGACCCAGTACTTC CSDKAGPGETQYF
TRBJ1-5 - TRBV14 TRBD1 TGTGCCAGCAGCCAAGTTATTACAGGGGGCCCAACTCTAACTAATCAGCCCCAGCATTTT CASSQVITGGPTLTNQPQHF
TRBJ2-3 - TRBV5-1 TRBD2 TGCGCCAGCAGCTTAGGGACTAGCGGCACAGATACGCAGTATTTT CASSLGTSGTDTQYF
TRBJ2-7 - TRBV10-3 TRBD2 TGTGCCATCAGTCGGGGGGAGGGGTACGAGCAGTACTTC CAISRGEGYEQYF
TRBJ2-7 - TRBV6-6 - TGTGCCAGCAGTTACCGTACAGGGACCTACGAGCAGTACTTC CASSYRTGTYEQYF
TRBJ2-5 - TRBV5-4 - TGTGCCAGCAGCTTGGATCCGGTAGTAGGGTCCCAAGAGACCCAGTACTTC CASSLDPVVGSQETQYF
TRBJ1-3 - TRBV7-9 - TGTGCCAGCAGCAGGGGAGCAGGAAACACCATATATTTT CASSRGAGNTIYF
TRBJ1-3 - TRBV7-2 - TGTGCCAGCAGCCCCGATGGAAACACCATATATTTT CASSPDGNTIYF
TRBJ2-1 - TRBV27 TRBD2 TGTGCCAGCAGTTTACGAACTAGCGGTTACAATGAGCAGTTCTTC CASSLRTSGYNEQFF
TRBJ1-1 - TRBV14 - TGTGCCAGCAGCCTGAAACCGGGTTACACTGAAGCTTTCTTT CASSLKPGYTEAFF
TRBJ1-1 - TRBV29-1 - TGCAGCGTTCGTAGGGCCGCTCGGGACACTGAAGCTTTCTTT CSVRRAARDTEAFF
TRBJ2-1 once TRBV7-3 - TGTGCCAGCAGTTCCCCTGGACTGAATGAGCAGTTCTTC CASSSPGLNEQFF
TRBJ2-7 - TRBV6-5 TRBD2 TGTGCCAGCCGGGGACTAGCGGTCCACGAGCAGTACTTC CASRGLAVHEQYF
TRBJ2-7 - TRBV28 TRBD2 TGTGCCAGCACCTCACATATCTCCGGGACTAGCGGAAGATACGAGCAGTACTTC CASTSHISGTSGRYEQYF